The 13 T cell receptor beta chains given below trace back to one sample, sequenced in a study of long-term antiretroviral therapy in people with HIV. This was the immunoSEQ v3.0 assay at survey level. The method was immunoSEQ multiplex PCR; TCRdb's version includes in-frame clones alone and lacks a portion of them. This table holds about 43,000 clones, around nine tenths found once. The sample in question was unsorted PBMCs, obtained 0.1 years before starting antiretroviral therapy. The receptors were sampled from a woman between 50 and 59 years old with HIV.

This CDR3 is CASSSTGTTEQFF. Here the CDR3 DNA reads TGTGCCAGCAGCTCAACCGGGACAACCGAGCAGTTCTTC. The chain links TRBV7-3 to TRBJ2-1, with D tentatively TRBD1 (6 bases). Trimming took off 4 bases at V and 10 bases at J, with 14 bases between the two ends. This CDR3 has 13 residues. Germline CDR1 and CDR2: SGHTA and FQGTGA.

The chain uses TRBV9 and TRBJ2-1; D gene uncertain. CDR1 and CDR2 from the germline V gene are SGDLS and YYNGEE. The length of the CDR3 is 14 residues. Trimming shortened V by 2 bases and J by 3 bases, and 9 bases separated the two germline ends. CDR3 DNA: TGTGCCAGCAGCGTGACTGGGGACTACAATGAGCAGTTCTTC. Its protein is CASSVTGDYNEQFF.

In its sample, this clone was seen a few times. The DNA for the CDR3 is TGTGCCAGCAGCTCGCCGCAGGGCGACTTCTCCTACGAGCAGTACTTC. The encoded protein is CASSSPQGDFSYEQYF. The chain has TRBV5-4 and TRBJ2-7; a possible D gene is TRBD1 (5 bases). Germline CDR1 reads SGHNT; CDR2 reads YYREEE (reference sequence). The CDR3 consists of 16 residues. V dropped 3 bases and J dropped 0 bases, with 16 bases sitting between them.

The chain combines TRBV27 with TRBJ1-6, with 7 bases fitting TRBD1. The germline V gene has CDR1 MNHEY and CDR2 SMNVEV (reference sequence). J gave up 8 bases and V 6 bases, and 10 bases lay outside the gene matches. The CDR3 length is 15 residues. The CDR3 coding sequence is TGTGCCAGCAGCTTGGGACAGACAACTTATTCACCCCTCCACTTT. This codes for CASSLGQTTYSPLHF.

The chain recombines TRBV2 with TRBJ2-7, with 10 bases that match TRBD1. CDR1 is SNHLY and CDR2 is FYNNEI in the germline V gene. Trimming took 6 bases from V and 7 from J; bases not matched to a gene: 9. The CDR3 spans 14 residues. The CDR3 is CASRTGTGAGEQYF. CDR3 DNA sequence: TGTGCCAGCAGAACCGGGACAGGGGCTGGTGAGCAGTACTTC.

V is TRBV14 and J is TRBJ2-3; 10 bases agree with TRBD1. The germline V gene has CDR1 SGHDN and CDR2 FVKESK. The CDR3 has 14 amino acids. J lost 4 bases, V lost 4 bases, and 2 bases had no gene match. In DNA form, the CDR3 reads TGTGCCAGCAGCCCGACAGGGGGCTCAGATACGCAGTATTTT. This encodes CASSPTGGSDTQYF.

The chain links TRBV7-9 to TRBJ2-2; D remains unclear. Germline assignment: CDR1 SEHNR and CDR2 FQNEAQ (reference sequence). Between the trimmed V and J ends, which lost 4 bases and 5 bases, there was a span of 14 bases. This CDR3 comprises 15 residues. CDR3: CASSWNPPETGELFF. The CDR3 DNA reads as TGTGCCAGCAGCTGGAACCCACCGGAGACCGGGGAGCTGTTTTTT.

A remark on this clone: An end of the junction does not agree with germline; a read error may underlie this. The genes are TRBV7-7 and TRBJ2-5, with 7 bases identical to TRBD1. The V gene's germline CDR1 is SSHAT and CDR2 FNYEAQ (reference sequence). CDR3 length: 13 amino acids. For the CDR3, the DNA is TGTGCTAGCAGTATTGACAGGGATGAGACCCAGTACTTC. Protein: CASSIDRDETQYF.

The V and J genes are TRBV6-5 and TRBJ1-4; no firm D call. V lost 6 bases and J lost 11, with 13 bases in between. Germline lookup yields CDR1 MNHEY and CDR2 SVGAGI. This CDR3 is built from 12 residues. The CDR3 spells CASSPFRGKLFF. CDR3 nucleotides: TGTGCCAGCAGCCCCTTCAGAGGCAAACTGTTTTTT.

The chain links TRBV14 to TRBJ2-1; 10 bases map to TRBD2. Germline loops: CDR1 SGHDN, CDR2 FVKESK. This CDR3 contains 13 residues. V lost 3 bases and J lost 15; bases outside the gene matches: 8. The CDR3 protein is CASSQDPGLASFF. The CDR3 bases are TGTGCCAGCAGCCAGGACCCGGGACTAGCGTCGTTCTTC.

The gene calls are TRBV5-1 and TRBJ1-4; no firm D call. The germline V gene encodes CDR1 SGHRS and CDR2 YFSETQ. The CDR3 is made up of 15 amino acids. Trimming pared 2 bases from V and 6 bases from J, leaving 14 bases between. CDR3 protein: CASSLGGSSDEKLFF. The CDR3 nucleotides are TGCGCCAGCAGCTTAGGAGGGTCGTCCGATGAAAAACTGTTTTTT.

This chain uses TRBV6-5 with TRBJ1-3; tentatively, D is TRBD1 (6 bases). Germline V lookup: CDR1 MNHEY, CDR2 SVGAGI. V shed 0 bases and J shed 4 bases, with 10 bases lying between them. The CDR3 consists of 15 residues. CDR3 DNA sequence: TGTGCCAGCAGTTACTCATACAGGGACGGAAACACCATATATTTT. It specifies CASSYSYRDGNTIYF.

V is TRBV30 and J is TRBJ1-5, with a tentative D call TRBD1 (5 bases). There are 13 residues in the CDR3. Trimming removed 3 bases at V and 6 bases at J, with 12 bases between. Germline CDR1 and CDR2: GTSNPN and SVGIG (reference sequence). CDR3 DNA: TGTGCCTGGAGACTCAGGGAGGGTCAGCCCCAGCATTTT. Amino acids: CAWRLREGQPQHF.